These T cell receptor beta chains were read from a single sample in a study of T-cell reconstitution after alpha-beta-depleted transplantation in children. TCRdb reprocessed the PCR reads with MiXCR, giving one entry per CDR3 protein. The sample has some 830,000 distinct CDR3 sequences; 15% to 20% are singletons. This specimen was PBMCs, mostly from graft donor cells, taken 360 days after TCRalphabeta/CD19-depleted stem cell transplant. These receptors were obtained from a male patient aged 10 to 17 who had a stem cell transplant for acute lymphoblastic leukemia, so the T cells may come from the graft donor. The CDR3 runs from the conserved cysteine through the conserved F or W. Fields, in order: J gene, V gene, D gene, clone size, CDR3 protein, CDR3 DNA. The D gene is left open where the match is weak. Expanded clones are given a class, and other clones once, few, many or no size at all.

TRBJ2-7 TRBV2 TRBD2 NA CASMSSSGRKDEQYF TGTGCCAGCATGAGTTCTAGCGGGAGGAAAGACGAGCAGTACTTC
TRBJ2-4 TRBV5-1 TRBD2 NA CASTNLSGSTNIQYF TGCGCCAGCACCAACCTTAGCGGGAGCACAAACATTCAGTACTTC
TRBJ2-1 TRBV18 TRBD1 many CASSGQGRDNEQFF TGTGCCAGCTCCGGACAGGGGCGGGATAATGAGCAGTTCTTC
TRBJ2-7 TRBV20-1 NA NA CSALPGVYEQYF TGCAGTGCTCTACCGGGGGTTTACGAGCAGTACTTC
TRBJ1-4 TRBV5-1 NA few CAGAGANEKLFF TGCGCCGGGGCAGGGGCTAATGAAAAACTGTTTTTT
TRBJ2-3 TRBV10-3 TRBD2 many CAIRESGRAPDTQYF TGTGCCATCAGGGAGAGCGGGAGGGCCCCAGATACGCAGTATTTT
TRBJ2-7 TRBV24-1 NA NA CATSDGLYSAAPNEQYF TGTGCCACCAGTGATGGGTTGTATTCAGCGGCCCCCAACGAGCAGTACTTC
TRBJ2-1 TRBV6-5 NA few CASRSLVSSYNEQFF TGTGCCAGCAGGTCCCTAGTAAGCTCCTACAATGAGCAGTTCTTC
TRBJ2-5 TRBV4-1 TRBD2 NA CASSQRSGTESGLAGGETQYF TGCGCCAGCAGCCAAAGGAGCGGGACAGAATCGGGACTAGCGGGAGGAGAGACCCAGTACTTC
TRBJ2-3 TRBV18 NA few CASLPGVSTDTQYF TGTGCCAGCCTTCCCGGTGTTAGCACAGATACGCAGTATTTT
TRBJ1-1 TRBV7-8 NA few CASSRDIRNTEAFF TGTGCCAGCAGCCGCGACATACGGAACACTGAAGCTTTCTTT
TRBJ2-3 TRBV10-1 TRBD2 few CASSAAGGVDTQYF TGCGCCAGCAGTGCAGCGGGAGGTGTAGATACGCAGTATTTT
TRBJ2-7 TRBV7-9 TRBD1 NA CASSLVGPDRGSEQYF TGTGCCAGCAGCTTAGTGGGCCCTGACAGGGGTTCCGAGCAGTACTTC
TRBJ2-7 TRBV20-1 NA NA CSARDQTRKGKQYF TGCAGTGCTAGAGATCAGACTCGCAAGGGCAAGCAGTACTTC
TRBJ1-1 TRBV20-1 NA few CSATNRRARTEAFF TGCAGTGCTACGAATCGGCGGGCCCGCACTGAAGCTTTCTTT
TRBJ1-1 TRBV5-1 NA few CASSLDVYDTEAFF TGCGCCAGCAGCTTGGACGTGTATGACACTGAAGCTTTCTTT
TRBJ1-1 TRBV4-1 TRBD1 NA CASSQVRAGQGALQGTEAFF TGCGCCAGCAGCCAAGTACGCGCGGGACAGGGAGCATTGCAAGGGACTGAAGCTTTCTTT
TRBJ1-4 TRBV20-1 TRBD1 NA CSAADVTGTVNEKLFF TGCAGTGCTGCCGATGTCACCGGGACAGTTAATGAAAAACTGTTTTTT
TRBJ2-1 TRBV7-2 TRBD2 NA CASSLVSAGGNNEQFF TGTGCCAGCAGCTTAGTGTCGGCGGGAGGCAACAATGAGCAGTTCTTC
TRBJ2-7 TRBV20-1 NA NA CSANRGYEQYF TGCAGTGCTAATAGAGGCTACGAGCAGTACTTC
TRBJ1-4 TRBV18 NA NA CASSPPSGNEKLFF TGTGCCAGCTCACCACCGAGCGGGAATGAAAAACTGTTTTTT
TRBJ2-1 TRBV7-2 TRBD2 few CASSLGGAGGPYNEQFF TGTGCCAGCAGCTTAGGAGGGGCGGGAGGGCCCTACAATGAGCAGTTCTTC
TRBJ2-1 TRBV20-1 NA few CSAREPTDYEQFF TGCAGTGCTAGGGAACCGACCGATTATGAGCAGTTCTTC
TRBJ1-5 TRBV29-1 NA NA CSVVGIDSNQPQHF TGCAGCGTTGTGGGCATCGATAGCAATCAGCCCCAGCATTTT
TRBJ2-5 TRBV7-3 TRBD1 NA CASSHGGQGQQETQYF TGTGCCAGCAGCCATGGGGGACAGGGTCAGCAAGAGACCCAGTACTTC
TRBJ2-5 TRBV19 NA few CASSIDMGVGETQYF TGTGCCAGTAGTATAGATATGGGGGTTGGAGAGACCCAGTACTTC
TRBJ2-1 TRBV5-1 TRBD2 few CASSLARASGGYNEQFF TGCGCCAGCAGCTTGGCTCGGGCTAGCGGGGGATACAATGAGCAGTTCTTC
TRBJ2-5 TRBV29-1 NA NA CSVVWLVFETQYF TGCAGCGTTGTGTGGCTAGTTTTTGAGACCCAGTACTTC
TRBJ1-5 TRBV6-2/TRBV6-3 TRBD1 NA CASSYIQGRGNQPQHF TGTGCCAGCAGTTACATACAGGGGCGCGGCAATCAGCCCCAGCATTTT
TRBJ1-6 TRBV20-1 NA NA CSARGNAGSPLHF TGCAGTGCTAGAGGCAATGCGGGATCACCCCTCCACTTT
TRBJ2-2 TRBV27 NA few CASSLALRGTGELFF TGTGCCAGCAGTTTGGCGTTAAGGGGGACCGGGGAGCTGTTTTTT
TRBJ2-7 TRBV7-8 TRBD1 NA CASSSRGTGIYEQYF TGTGCCAGCAGCTCTCGAGGGACAGGGATCTACGAGCAGTACTTC
TRBJ2-5 TRBV29-1 TRBD2 NA CSVVEAPLGRRTSGRFWETQYF TGCAGCGTTGTTGAGGCCCCGCTGGGACGGCGGACTAGCGGGAGGTTTTGGGAGACCCAGTACTTC
TRBJ2-7 TRBV10-1 TRBD2 NA CASSEASGTYEQYF TGCGCCAGCAGTGAGGCTAGCGGGACTTACGAGCAGTACTTC
TRBJ1-5 TRBV12-3/TRBV12-4 NA NA CASRLGSGLGAQPQHF TGTGCCAGCAGGTTGGGATCCGGCCTGGGGGCCCAGCCCCAGCATTTT
TRBJ2-5 TRBV7-9 TRBD1 NA CASSIVGTGETQYF TGTGCCAGCAGCATAGTCGGGACAGGAGAGACCCAGTACTTC
TRBJ2-7 TRBV7-2 TRBD2 NA CASSPLSGSYDYEQYF TGTGCCAGCAGCCCACTTAGCGGGAGCTACGACTACGAGCAGTACTTC
TRBJ2-2 TRBV7-2 NA many CASSFRRTNTGELFF TGTGCCAGCAGCTTCCGCAGGACGAACACCGGGGAGCTGTTTTTT
TRBJ2-3 TRBV27 NA NA CASKERVPTDTQYF TGTGCCAGCAAAGAGCGGGTTCCCACAGATACGCAGTATTTT
TRBJ2-1 TRBV2 TRBD2 few CASSLRGQAGGLNNEQFF TGTGCCAGCAGTCTGCGAGGCCAAGCGGGAGGACTAAACAATGAGCAGTTCTTC
TRBJ2-5 TRBV29-1 TRBD2 few CSAFLAGEQETQYF TGCAGCGCCTTCTTAGCGGGAGAACAAGAGACCCAGTACTTC